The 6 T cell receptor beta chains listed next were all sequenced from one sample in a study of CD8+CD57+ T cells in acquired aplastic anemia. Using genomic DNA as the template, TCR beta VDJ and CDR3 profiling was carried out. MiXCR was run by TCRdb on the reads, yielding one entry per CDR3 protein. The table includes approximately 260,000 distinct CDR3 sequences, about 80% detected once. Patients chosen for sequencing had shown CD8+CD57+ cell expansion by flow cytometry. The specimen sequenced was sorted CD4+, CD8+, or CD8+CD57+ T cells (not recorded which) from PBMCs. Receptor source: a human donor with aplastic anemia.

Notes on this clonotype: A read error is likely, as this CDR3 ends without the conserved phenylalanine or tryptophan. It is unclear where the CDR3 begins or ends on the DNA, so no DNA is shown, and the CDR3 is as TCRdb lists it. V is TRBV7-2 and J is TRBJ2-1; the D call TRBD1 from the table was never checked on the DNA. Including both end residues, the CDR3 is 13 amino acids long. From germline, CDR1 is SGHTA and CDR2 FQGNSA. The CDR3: CASSSGGNHNSPL.

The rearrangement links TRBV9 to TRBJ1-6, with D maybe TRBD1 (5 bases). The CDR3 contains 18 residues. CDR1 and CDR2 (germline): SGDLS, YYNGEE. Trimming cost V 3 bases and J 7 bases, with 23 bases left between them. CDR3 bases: TGTGCCAGCAGCGGGGAGGTGGGGACCCCTGTAGGCAATTCACCCCTCCACTTT. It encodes CASSGEVGTPVGNSPLHF. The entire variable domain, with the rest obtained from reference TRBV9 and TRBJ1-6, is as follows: DSGVTQTPKHLITATGQRVTLRCSPRSGDLSVYWYQQSLDQGLQFLIQYYNGEERAKGNILERFSAQQFPDLHSELNLSSLELGDSALYFCASSGEVGTPVGNSPLHFGNGTRLTVT.

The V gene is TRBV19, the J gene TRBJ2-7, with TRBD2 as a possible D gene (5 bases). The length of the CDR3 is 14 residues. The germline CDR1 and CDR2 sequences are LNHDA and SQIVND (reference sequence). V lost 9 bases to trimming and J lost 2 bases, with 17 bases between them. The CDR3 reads CASSLRGSAYEQYV. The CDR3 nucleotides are TGTGCCAGCAGTTTACGGGGTAGCGCCTACGAGCAGTACGTC.

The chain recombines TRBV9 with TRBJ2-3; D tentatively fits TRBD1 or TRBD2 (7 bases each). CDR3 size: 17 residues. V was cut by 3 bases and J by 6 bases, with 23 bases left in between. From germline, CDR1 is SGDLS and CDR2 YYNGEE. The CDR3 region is CASSGGGGRGGGDTQYF. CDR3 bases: TGTGCCAGCAGCGGGGGGGGCGGACGGGGAGGGGGCGATACGCAGTATTTT. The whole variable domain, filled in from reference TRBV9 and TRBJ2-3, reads DSGVTQTPKHLITATGQRVTLRCSPRSGDLSVYWYQQSLDQGLQFLIQYYNGEERAKGNILERFSAQQFPDLHSELNLSSLELGDSALYFCASSGGGGRGGGDTQYFGPGTRLTVL.

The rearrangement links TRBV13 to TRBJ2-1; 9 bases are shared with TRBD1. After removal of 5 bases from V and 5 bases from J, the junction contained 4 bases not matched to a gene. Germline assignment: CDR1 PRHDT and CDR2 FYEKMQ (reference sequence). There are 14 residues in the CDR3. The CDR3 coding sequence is TGTGCCAGCAGCCATCGGACAGGGGACAATGAGCAGTTCTTC. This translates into CASSHRTGDNEQFF.

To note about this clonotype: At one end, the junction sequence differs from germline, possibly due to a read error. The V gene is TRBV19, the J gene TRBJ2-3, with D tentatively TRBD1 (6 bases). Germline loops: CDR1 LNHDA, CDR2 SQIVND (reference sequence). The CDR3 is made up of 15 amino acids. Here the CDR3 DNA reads TGTGCCTGTAGGAAGGGGGACATTAGCACAGATACGCGGTATTTT. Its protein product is CACRKGDISTDTRYF.